This T cell receptor beta chain stems from a study of T cells in Graves' hyperthyroidism and ophthalmopathy. General study results and limits: Most thyroid clonotypes expanded above 0.001 were also detected in blood.

The CDR3 extends over 12 amino acids. Germline assignment: CDR1 SGHVS and CDR2 FNYEAQ. Authors of the study amplified TCR beta CDR3 regions from RNA transcripts. With the HTBI primer set, the TCR CDR3 went through a first round of RT-PCR. One entry per CDR3 protein, called by TCRdb with MiXCR from the multiplex PCR reads. This sample has about 640,000 distinct CDR3 sequences, with 40% to 55% found just once. Note on this clonotype: The antigen remains unidentified. A much larger clone sits a single nucleotide away, making a read error possible.

Investigators excluded patients with uncontrolled infection, other autoimmune disease, pregnancy or lactation. Orbital computed tomography and thyroid ultrasound, together with serum TRAb and thyroxine and clinical symptoms, were used for diagnoses. The rearrangement links TRBV7-6 to TRBJ1-2; D remains unclear. The TCR originated in an adult man with Graves' disease, either hyperthyroidism or ophthalmopathy (not recorded which). The sequencing input was peripheral blood or thyroid tissue (not recorded which). For the CDR3, the DNA is TGTGCCAGCGACGCCCGGAACTATGGCCACACCTTC. Its protein product is CASDARNYGHTF. Supplemented by reference TRBV7-6 and TRBJ1-2, the full variable domain reads GAGVSQSPRYKVTKRGQDVALRCDPISGHVSLYWYRQALGQGPEFLTYFNYEAQQDKSGLPNDRFSAERPEGSISTLTIQRTEQRDSAMYRCASDARNYGHTFGSGTRLTVV.